This passage covers 21 T cell receptor beta chains from one sample sequenced in a study of regulatory T cells in long-lasting Graves disease. Time point given: newly diagnosed GD, antithyroid drugs for less than 3 months. With RNA extracted from PBMCs as input, the TCR library was made. To make TCR beta libraries, researchers used iRepertoire HTBI primers and Arm-PCR of CDR3 regions. Each CDR3 protein is one row after TCRdb ran MiXCR on the multiplex PCR reads. The sample lists around 230,000 distinct CDR3 sequences, approximately 16% occurring once. The sample here was peripheral blood mononuclear cells (PBMCs), taken at new diagnosis, from a patient treated with antithyroid drugs. The receptors were sampled from a female donor with Graves disease.

This clonotype was seen at least ten times. At one end the junction does not follow the germline gene, possibly because of a read error. The chain carries TRBV9 and TRBJ1-2, with D unresolved. The CDR3 runs to 15 residues. CDR1 is SGDLS and CDR2 is YYNGEE in the germline V gene. CDR3 sequence (DNA): TGCGCCAGCAGATCGGGCGGAAATACTAACTATGGCTACACCTTC. Translating gives CASRSGGNTNYGYTF.

This clonotype was detected ten times or more. V gene TRBV10-3 combines with J gene TRBJ1-5; possibly TRBD1 for D (5 bases). This CDR3 is built from 15 residues. Germline V gene data show CDR1 as ENHRY and CDR2 as SYGVKD. V was shortened by 2 bases and J by 1 base, with 9 bases between the two germline ends. CDR3 nucleotides: TGTGCCATCAGTGAGGAGTGGGGCAGCAATCAGCCCCAGCATTTT. It encodes CAISEEWGSNQPQHF.

About this clonotype: This probably arose from a read error, given a far larger clone one base away. J is TRBJ2-3 and V is TRBV11-2, with 7 bases matching TRBD1. Near its end, the DNA agrees better with TRBJ2-1, so the J call may be wrong. Germline-derived CDR1 and CDR2 are SGHAT and FQNNGV. This CDR3 has 16 amino acids. The CDR3 sequence: CAGSPLDQGVYNEQFF. The CDR3 nucleotides are TGTGCCGGCAGCCCTTTGGACCAGGGGGTTTACAATGAGCAGTTCTTC.

This clonotype was found many times. The chain combines TRBV11-2 with TRBJ2-6, with D hard to call. CDR3 length: 17 residues. V was pared by 5 bases and J by 2 bases, with 16 bases between. From germline, CDR1 is SGHAT and CDR2 FQNNGV. The CDR3 DNA follows: TGTGCCAGCAGCCCCTATGCCTTTGGTCCTGGGGCCAACGTCCTGACTTTC. Its translation is CASSPYAFGPGANVLTF.

This clonotype was found many times. Its ends do not fully match the called genes, so a read error is possible. The gene calls are TRBV27 and TRBJ1-5; D ambiguous. CDR1 and CDR2 from the germline V gene are MNHEY and SMNVEV (reference sequence). CDR3 size: 9 residues. CDR3 residues: CPSHQPQHF. CDR3 DNA sequence: TGTCCCAGCCATCAGCCCCAGCATTTT.

This clonotype was seen only once. The gene calls are TRBV28 and TRBJ2-1, with 8 bases identical to TRBD2. Germline lookup yields CDR1 MDHEN and CDR2 SYDVKM. This CDR3 region has 16 residues. V dropped 5 bases and J dropped 3; count of bases not matched to a gene: 9. As DNA, the CDR3 is TGTGCCAGCAGTCTCCCGGGACTAGTTTTCTACAATGAGCAGTTCTTC. Its protein product is CASSLPGLVFYNEQFF.

This clonotype was found a few times. This sequence joins TRBV12-3 or TRBV12-4 and TRBJ2-2; 13 nucleotides line up with TRBD2. The CDR3 consists of 17 residues. V lost 5 bases and J lost 0; bases outside the gene matches: 3. The CDR3 loop is CASSPGTSGTNTGELFF. The CDR3 DNA reads as TGTGCCAGCAGTCCCGGGACTAGCGGGACGAACACCGGGGAGCTGTTTTTT.

This clonotype showed up many times. The J gene is TRBJ2-1, the V gene TRBV11-2; no reliable D call. V was clipped by 5 bases and J by 6 bases, with 14 bases between them. Per germline, CDR1 SGHAT and CDR2 FQNNGV. The CDR3 totals 14 residues. CDR3 in DNA: TGTGCCAGCAGCGCGACTCGGCTACCCAATGAGCAGTTCTTC. Its translation is CASSATRLPNEQFF.

The table lists this clonotype with many counts. CDR3 in DNA: TGTGCCATCAGCCGAACGGGGAACACTGAAGCTTTCTTT. Translation: CAISRTGNTEAFF. The chain is built from TRBV10-3 and TRBJ1-1; D is unclear. In germline, CDR1 is ENHRY, CDR2 SYGVKD. This CDR3 spans 13 amino acids. The V end lost 6 bases, the J end lost 1 base, and 9 bases lay between the germline ends.

V is TRBV12-3 or TRBV12-4 and J is TRBJ1-6; 7 nucleotides line up with TRBD1. The CDR3 has 14 amino acids. Unmatched junction bases numbered 8, after V lost 6 bases and J lost 9 bases. CDR3 in DNA: TGTGCCAGCAGCGCTGGGACAGCTGCTTCACCCCTCCACTTT. This gives the protein CASSAGTAASPLHF.

On this clonotype: A far larger clone is off by one base, so a read error is likely. The chain is built from TRBV7-9 and TRBJ2-5; D is undetermined. From germline, CDR1 is SEHNR and CDR2 FQNEAQ (reference sequence). CDR3 size: 13 residues. The CDR3 sequence: CAISTRLGETQYF. The CDR3 bases are TGTGCCATCAGCACCCGACTGGGGGAGACCCAGTACTTC.

This clonotype was observed many times. V gene TRBV11-3 combines with J gene TRBJ1-1; a weak D match, TRBD1 (6 bases). CDR3 length: 13 amino acids. With 0 bases removed from V and 8 bases from J, the gap between germline ends came to 10 bases. Germline V gene sequence: CDR1 SGHNT, CDR2 YENEEA. The CDR3 DNA sequence: TGTGCCAGCAGCTTAGACCAGGGGCGCGAAGCTTTCTTT. Translating it yields CASSLDQGREAFF.

CDR3 in DNA: TGTGCCAGCAGTGGGCCAGTTACGGTCAATGATACTCCTAATGAAAAACTGTTTTTT. This codes for CASSGPVTVNDTPNEKLFF. The rearrangement joins TRBV2 to TRBJ1-4, with unresolved D. V was pared by 4 bases and J by 3 bases, with 24 bases between. CDR1 is SNHLY and CDR2 is FYNNEI in the germline V gene. The CDR3 spans 19 residues. Supplemented by reference TRBV2 and TRBJ1-4, the full variable domain reads EPEVTQTPSHQVTQMGQEVILRCVPISNHLYFYWYRQILGQKVEFLVSFYNNEISEKSEIFDDQFSVERPDGSNFTLKIRSTKLEDSAMYFCASSGPVTVNDTPNEKLFFGSGTQLSVL.

This clonotype was seen repeatedly, ten times or more. This sequence joins TRBV28 and TRBJ2-2; 14 bases line up with TRBD2. After removal of 8 bases from V and 6 bases from J, the junction contained 2 bases not matched to a gene. Germline V gene lookup returns CDR1 MDHEN and CDR2 SYDVKM. This CDR3 comprises 14 residues. The CDR3 nucleotides read TGTGCCAGCGGGACTAGCGGGAGTGCCGGGGAGCTGTTTTTT. It yields the protein CASGTSGSAGELFF.

This clonotype has ten or more counts. The chain has TRBV9 and TRBJ1-2, with 12 nucleotides matching TRBD1. The CDR3 spans 16 residues. In germline, CDR1 is SGDLS, CDR2 YYNGEE. After removal of 4 bases from V and 8 bases from J, the junction contained 12 bases not matched to a gene. The CDR3 DNA follows: TGTGCCAGCAGCTATCAACCGGGACAGGGGGCGGGGGGCTACACCTTC. It codes for CASSYQPGQGAGGYTF.

This clonotype was picked up many times. This chain joins TRBV7-3 and TRBJ2-5, with 11 nucleotides matching TRBD2. Germline lookup yields CDR1 SGHTA and CDR2 FQGTGA. V was pared by 3 bases and J by 5 bases, with 5 bases of the junction left unmatched. CDR3 size: 15 residues. For the CDR3, the DNA is TGTGCCAGCAGCTTCCTAGCGGGAGGCGGGGAGACCCAGTACTTC. It yields the protein CASSFLAGGGETQYF. Full variable domain (remainder filled in from reference TRBV7-3 and TRBJ2-5): GAGVSQTPSNKVTEKGKYVELRCDPISGHTALYWYRQSLGQGPEFLIYFQGTGAADDSGLPNDRFFAVRPEGSVSTLKIQRTERGDSAVYLCASSFLAGGGETQYFGPGTRLLVL.

This clonotype was seen at least ten times. The chain has TRBV2 and TRBJ2-3, with unresolved D. Trimming took off 8 bases at V and 8 bases at J, with 26 bases between the two ends. The germline V gene encodes CDR1 SNHLY and CDR2 FYNNEI. The CDR3 runs to 16 residues. The CDR3 nucleotides are TGTGCCAGCCTACTCCTGGTTACTACCCTGAGTGGTACGCAGTATTTT. It translates to CASLLLVTTLSGTQYF. Complete variable domain (other parts from reference TRBV2 and TRBJ2-3): EPEVTQTPSHQVTQMGQEVILRCVPISNHLYFYWYRQILGQKVEFLVSFYNNEISEKSEIFDDQFSVERPDGSNFTLKIRSTKLEDSAMYFCASLLLVTTLSGTQYFGPGTRLTVL.

This clonotype was observed at least ten times. The chain has TRBV30 and TRBJ1-1, with D possibly being TRBD1 (6 bases). V lost 4 bases to trimming and J lost 4 bases, with 13 bases between them. The germline V gene encodes CDR1 GTSNPN and CDR2 SVGIG (reference sequence). This CDR3 is 13 amino acids long. The CDR3 protein is CAWTAQGFTEAFF. The CDR3 bases are TGTGCCTGGACGGCCCAGGGGTTCACTGAAGCTTTCTTT.

This clonotype was recorded many times. The chain is built from TRBV7-2 and TRBJ1-3, with 9 bases that match TRBD1. CDR3 length: 15 residues. Per the germline V gene, CDR1 is SGHTA and CDR2 is FQGNSA. V was clipped by 3 bases and J by 2 bases; unmatched bases: 2. The chain's CDR3 is CASSFGQGTGNTIYF. For the CDR3, the DNA is TGTGCCAGCAGCTTTGGACAGGGGACTGGAAACACCATATATTTT.

This clonotype was picked up a small number of times. The chain has TRBV5-4 and TRBJ2-3; TRBD2 matches at 8 bases. V shed 2 bases, J shed 5 bases, and the junction held 7 bases outside the gene matches. The CDR3 loop spans 15 amino acids. CDR1 is SGHNT, CDR2 YYREEE, per germline (reference sequence). This chain's CDR3 is CASSFTGGRGDTQYF. The CDR3 nucleotides are TGTGCCAGCAGCTTTACGGGAGGGCGGGGAGATACGCAGTATTTT.

This clonotype was found many times. DNA for the CDR3: TGTGCCAGCAGCCAAGGGCGACTGGGGGGAGCTTTCTTT. Protein: CASSQGRLGGAFF. V is TRBV14 and J is TRBJ1-1; TRBD1 might be the D (5 bases). V was trimmed by 1 base and J by 10 bases, leaving 13 bases between them. The CDR3 is 13 amino acids. Germline-derived CDR1 and CDR2 are SGHDN and FVKESK.